This T cell receptor (beta chain) was recovered during a study of spatial heterogeneity in lung cancer. The CDR3 runs to 12 residues. Germline assignment: CDR1 DFQATT and CDR2 SNEGSKA (reference sequence). With 4 bases removed from V and 3 bases from J, the gap between germline ends came to 7 bases. Time point in this sample: sample taken at primary tumor resection. Unique molecular identifiers tagged every individual TCR cDNA molecule. One entry per CDR3 protein results from TCRdb running MiXCR on the 5' RACE reads. Of 20,000 to 25,000 distinct CDR3 sequences in the sample, approximately 4.2% are singletons; the top ten hold 6.5% to 9%.

The receptor comes from a male donor with early-stage non-small cell lung cancer. The chain couples TRBV20-1 to TRBJ1-5; D not resolved. The input for sequencing was PBMCs, taken at surgery. DNA of the CDR3: TGCAGTGCTAAGTCCTCCAATCAGCCCCAGCATTTT. Translation: CSAKSSNQPQHF.